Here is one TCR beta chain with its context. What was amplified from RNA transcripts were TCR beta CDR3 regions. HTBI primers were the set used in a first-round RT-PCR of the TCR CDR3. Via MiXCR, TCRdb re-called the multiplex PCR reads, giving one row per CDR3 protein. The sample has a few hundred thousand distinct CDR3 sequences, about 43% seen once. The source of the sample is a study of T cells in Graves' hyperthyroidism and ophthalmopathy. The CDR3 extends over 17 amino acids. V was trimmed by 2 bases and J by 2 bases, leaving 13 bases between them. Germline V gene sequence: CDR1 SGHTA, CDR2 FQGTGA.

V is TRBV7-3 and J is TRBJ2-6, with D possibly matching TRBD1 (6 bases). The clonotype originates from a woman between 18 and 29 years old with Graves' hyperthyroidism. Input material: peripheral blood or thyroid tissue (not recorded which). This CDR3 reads CASSLYQGKAGANVLTF. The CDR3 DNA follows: TGTGCCAGCAGCTTATATCAGGGGAAGGCTGGGGCCAACGTCCTGACTTTC. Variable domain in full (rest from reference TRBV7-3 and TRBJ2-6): GAGVSQTPSNKVTEKGKYVELRCDPISGHTALYWYRQSLGQGPEFLIYFQGTGAADDSGLPNDRFFAVRPEGSVSTLKIQRTERGDSAVYLCASSLYQGKAGANVLTFGAGSRLTVL.